These 30 T cell receptor beta chains share one sample of origin, sequenced in a study of T cells in localized non-small cell lung cancer. Method: immunoSEQ multiplex PCR; TCRdb's copy keeps in-frame clones and lacks some. The sample lists 3,000 or so clones; 20% to 25% were seen once. This specimen consisted of lung tumor tissue, obtained before any cancer treatment. The receptors stem from a man between 40 and 70 years old with stage III lung adenocarcinoma.

This clone is medium-sized (0.01 to 0.1%) within its sample. The rearrangement joins TRBV6-8 to TRBJ2-3; 15 positions agree with TRBD2. Germline values: CDR1 MNHGY, CDR2 SAAAGT. There are 17 residues in the CDR3. V gave up 4 bases and J gave up 5 bases; unmatched junction bases: 7. CDR3 DNA sequence: TGTGCCAGCAGTTGGAGGACTAGCGGGGGGGCTGGAGATACGCAGTATTTT. The encoded protein is CASSWRTSGGAGDTQYF.

This clone was observed a few times. The chain is built from TRBV4-1 and TRBJ1-2; 7 bases map to TRBD1. Germline trimming cut 6 bases from V and 5 bases from J; bases unmatched to any gene: 6. Germline-derived CDR1 and CDR2 are MGHRA and YSYEKL. The CDR3 runs to 13 residues. CDR3 residues: CASSPTGTYGYTF. CDR3 DNA sequence: TGCGCCAGCAGTCCGACAGGGACGTATGGCTACACCTTC.

The V and J genes are TRBV6-8 and TRBJ1-6; no definite D call. The germline V gene has CDR1 MNHGY and CDR2 SAAAGT. The CDR3 spans 16 residues. The germline V and J ends were trimmed by 7 bases and 3 bases, with 16 bases remaining between them. CDR3: CASTSRIAHYNSPLHF. CDR3 nucleotides: TGTGCCAGCACCTCTCGGATCGCCCACTATAATTCACCCCTCCACTTT.

This clone came up a few times. This sequence joins TRBV11-3 and TRBJ1-4; 7 bases match TRBD1. The germline gives CDR1 SGHNT, CDR2 YENEEA. This CDR3 region has 15 residues. V was clipped by 5 bases and J by 8 bases; unmatched bases: 11. CDR3: CASSQGRDRREKLFF. CDR3 coding DNA: TGTGCCAGCAGCCAAGGCCGGGACAGAAGGGAAAAACTGTTTTTT.

J is TRBJ1-2 and V is TRBV19, with D tentatively TRBD1 (6 bases). The CDR3 length is 14 residues. Deletions cut 3 bases from V and 3 bases from J, with 11 bases between. Germline CDR1 LNHDA, CDR2 SQIVND (reference sequence). CDR3 sequence (DNA): TGTGCCAGTAGTATGGTCGGGGGCTACTATGGCTACACCTTC. It yields the protein CASSMVGGYYGYTF.

This clone was seen only a few times. The chain couples TRBV5-1 to TRBJ2-3; TRBD2 matches at 8 bases. V gave up 5 bases and J gave up 4 bases; unmatched junction bases: 9. Germline CDR1 and CDR2: SGHRS and YFSETQ. The CDR3 runs 15 residues. This CDR3 is CASRKDGGAPDTQYF. As DNA, the CDR3 is TGCGCCAGCAGAAAAGACGGGGGGGCTCCAGATACGCAGTATTTT.

This chain uses TRBV7-5 with TRBJ2-1. TRBV7-5 is recorded as a pseudogene. This CDR3 region has 15 residues. In DNA, the CDR3 is TGTGCCAGCAGCTTCGCACCATCCTCCTACAATGAGCAGTTCTTC. It codes for CASSFAPSSYNEQFF.

V and J are TRBV16 and TRBJ2-7; D possibly corresponds to TRBD2 (6 bases). Trimming took off 0 bases at V and 3 bases at J, with 18 bases between the two ends. The CDR3 sequence is 17 residues long. Germline V gives CDR1 KGHSY, CDR2 FQNENV. The CDR3 protein is CASSQSRLAGGIYEQYF. CDR3 in DNA: TGTGCCAGCAGCCAATCGCGATTGGCTGGGGGGATCTACGAGCAGTACTTC.

The table lists this clone with a few counts. One junction end disagrees with the germline gene, perhaps due to a read error. The rearrangement links TRBV6-8 to TRBJ2-7; D is undetermined. CDR3 size: 13 residues. Germline assignment: CDR1 MNHGY and CDR2 SAAAGT. The CDR3 sequence: CAISGVGRIEQYF. CDR3 bases: TGTGCCATCAGTGGTGTAGGTCGGATCGAGCAGTACTTC.

This clone qualifies as medium-sized. The chain links TRBV11-3 to TRBJ1-1, with a weak D call TRBD1 (5 bases). The V end lost 6 bases, the J end lost 4 bases, and 15 bases lay between the germline ends. Germline V lookup: CDR1 SGHNT, CDR2 YENEEA. This CDR3 has 14 residues. The chain's CDR3 is CASRPTQGPTEAFF. CDR3 nucleotides: TGTGCCAGCAGACCAACCCAGGGTCCCACTGAAGCTTTCTTT.

Here the CDR3 reads CASSQYPQFIDGYTF. CDR3 DNA: TGTGCCAGCAGTCAATATCCCCAGTTTATTGATGGCTACACCTTC. The chain employs TRBV28 and TRBJ1-2; D call uncertain. The V gene's germline CDR1 is MDHEN and CDR2 SYDVKM. The V gene lost 5 bases and the J gene lost 6 bases, with 19 bases spanning the gap. The length of the CDR3 is 15 residues.

This clone was counted between two and nine times. This chain connects TRBV6-8 to TRBJ2-3, with D hard to call. Trimming took 4 bases from V and 2 from J, leaving 10 bases between them. The CDR3 has 14 residues. Germline V gene data show CDR1 as MNHGY and CDR2 as SAAAGT. CDR3 sequence: CASSLSVSTDTQYF. CDR3 nucleotide sequence: TGTGCCAGCAGTTTATCGGTATCCACAGATACGCAGTATTTT.

V gene TRBV30 combines with J gene TRBJ1-2; D perhaps matches TRBD1 (6 bases). This CDR3 comprises 12 residues. The germline gives CDR1 GTSNPN, CDR2 SVGIG (reference sequence). Trimming took off 4 bases at V and 5 bases at J, with 11 bases between the two ends. This CDR3 reads CAWIRGFYGYTF. The CDR3 DNA is TGTGCCTGGATAAGGGGGTTTTATGGCTACACCTTC.

Only a few counts were recorded for this clone. V is TRBV6-8 and J is TRBJ2-7; possibly TRBD1 or TRBD2 for D (5 bases each). This CDR3 is built from 14 residues. The germline V gene has CDR1 MNHGY and CDR2 SAAAGT. V was clipped by 2 bases and J by 7 bases, with 15 bases between them. CDR3 DNA sequence: TGTGCCAGCAGTTACCCATCCGGGGCCAAGGAGCAGTACTTC. Amino acid sequence: CASSYPSGAKEQYF.

The V call is TRBV18, the J call TRBJ2-2; 7 nucleotides align to TRBD1. The V gene end was trimmed by 5 bases and the J gene end by 2 bases; junction bases not matched to a gene: 11. The germline V gene has CDR1 KGHSH and CDR2 LQKENI. The CDR3 consists of 17 residues. Here the CDR3 reads CASSKSKDRPNTGELFF. The CDR3 coding sequence is TGTGCCAGCTCAAAATCCAAGGACAGGCCTAACACCGGGGAGCTGTTTTTT.

The rearrangement joins TRBV11-3 to TRBJ2-7; 11 bases are shared with TRBD1. The germline V gene encodes CDR1 SGHNT and CDR2 YENEEA. This CDR3 contains 15 residues. Trimming at V came to 1 base and at J to 3 bases, leaving 2 bases not matched to a gene. CDR3 nucleotides: TGTGCCAGCAGCTTAGGGACAGGGGGCGGCTACGAGCAGTACTTC. Translation gives CASSLGTGGGYEQYF.

J is TRBJ2-2 and V is TRBV15, with D uncertain. Looked up from germline, CDR1 is LNHNV and CDR2 is YYDKDF (reference sequence). The CDR3 runs to 17 residues. Trimming removed 0 bases from V and 4 bases from J, with 15 bases in between. CDR3 nucleotides: TGTGCCACCAGCAGAGATTCGAGATCTTGGTCCACCGGGGAGCTGTTTTTT. It codes for CATSRDSRSWSTGELFF.

CDR3 sequence reads: CSVEAIGQGALTEAFF. In nucleotides, the CDR3 is TGCAGCGTTGAAGCGATAGGACAGGGGGCACTCACTGAAGCTTTCTTT. The V gene is TRBV29-1, the J gene TRBJ1-1; 11 bases are a match to TRBD1. CDR1 is SQVTM and CDR2 is ANQGSEA in the germline V gene. The V gene end was trimmed by 1 base and the J gene end by 4 bases; junction bases not matched to a gene: 8. The length of the CDR3 is 16 residues.

This clone has a handful of counts. The gene calls are TRBV11-3 and TRBJ2-1; D not resolved. This CDR3 region has 15 residues. The V end lost 1 base, the J end lost 5 bases, and 12 bases lay between the germline ends. CDR1 is SGHNT and CDR2 is YENEEA in the germline V gene. The CDR3 region is CASSLGARMDNEQFF. The DNA for the CDR3 is TGTGCCAGCAGCTTAGGGGCTAGAATGGACAATGAGCAGTTCTTC.

The V gene is TRBV6-8, the J gene TRBJ1-6, with 8 nucleotides matching TRBD1. CDR3 length: 15 amino acids. Trimming at V came to 7 bases and at J to 9 bases, leaving 11 bases not matched to a gene. CDR1 is MNHGY and CDR2 is SAAAGT in the germline V gene. CDR3: CASKSRQGIPSPLHF. The CDR3, as DNA: TGTGCCAGCAAAAGCAGACAGGGGATACCTTCACCCCTCCACTTT.

Only a few counts were recorded for this clone. V gene TRBV23-1 combines with J gene TRBJ2-7, with 10 bases fitting TRBD1. TRBV23-1 is known as an ORF, though its function is uncertain. J lost 2 bases, V lost 6 bases, and 7 bases had no gene match. This CDR3 region has 15 residues. The CDR3 DNA reads TGCGCCAGCAGCCAAAGGACAGGGGGGACCTACGAGCAGTACTTC. Protein product: CASSQRTGGTYEQYF.

This chain connects TRBV7-1 to TRBJ1-1; D might be TRBD1 (6 bases). TRBV7-1 belongs to the ORF category, with a function that is uncertain. V was cut by 5 bases and J by 4 bases, with 17 bases left in between. This CDR3 has 15 amino acids. DNA for the CDR3: TGTGCCAGCAGCCCCCAAGGGGGGATTATCACTGAAGCTTTCTTT. Translating it yields CASSPQGGIITEAFF.

The chain is built from TRBV6-8 and TRBJ1-6, with 10 bases lining up with TRBD1. CDR3 length equals 15 residues. Germline values: CDR1 MNHGY, CDR2 SAAAGT. The V segment lost 5 bases and the J segment 10 bases; nucleotides outside the gene matches: 8. The CDR3 loop is CASSTGQGGFSPLHF. The CDR3 DNA follows: TGTGCCAGCAGTACCGGACAGGGGGGATTCTCACCCCTCCACTTT.

The rearrangement joins TRBV14 to TRBJ2-1, with TRBD2 matching over 10 bases. With 1 base clipped from V and 9 bases from J, the junction kept 6 bases outside the gene matches. This CDR3 contains 15 residues. Per the germline V gene, CDR1 is SGHDN and CDR2 is FVKESK. The CDR3 nucleotides read TGTGCCAGCAGCCAAGCGAGCGGGGGGGTGACTGAGCAGTTCTTC. Translating gives CASSQASGGVTEQFF.

For the CDR3, the DNA is TGTGCCTGGAGTCCACCGGGTTTTCAGCCCAAACTGTTTTTT. As protein: CAWSPPGFQPKLFF. The V call is TRBV30, the J call TRBJ1-4; no reliable D call. Germline loops: CDR1 GTSNPN, CDR2 SVGIG (reference sequence). The CDR3 has 14 residues. V was pared by 2 bases and J by 11 bases, with 18 bases between.

The chain couples TRBV5-1 to TRBJ2-6; D may be TRBD1 (6 bases). Trimming removed 6 bases from V and 2 bases from J, with 12 bases in between. The CDR3 loop spans 15 amino acids. CDR1 is SGHRS and CDR2 is YFSETQ in the germline V gene. In nucleotides, the CDR3 is TGCGCCAGCAATTACCCAGGGGCTGGGGCCAACGTCCTGACTTTC. Its protein is CASNYPGAGANVLTF.

This sequence joins TRBV25-1 and TRBJ2-3; D remains unclear. From germline, CDR1 is MGHDK and CDR2 SYGVNS. This CDR3 comprises 13 residues. Between the trimmed V and J ends, which lost 5 bases and 3 bases, there was a span of 9 bases. CDR3 sequence: CASSLLTTDTQYF. CDR3 DNA: TGTGCCAGCAGTCTCCTTACGACAGATACGCAGTATTTT.

In its sample, this clone ranks as medium-sized. The chain combines TRBV15 with TRBJ2-3; 10 bases match TRBD2. J lost 2 bases, V lost 6 bases, and 11 bases had no gene match. The CDR3 runs to 17 residues. CDR1 and CDR2 (germline): LNHNV, YYDKDF (reference sequence). In DNA, the CDR3 is TGTGCCACCAGGAGGGGATTTACTAGCGGGGACACAGATACGCAGTATTTT. It translates to CATRRGFTSGDTDTQYF.

This clone ranks as medium-sized. The CDR3 DNA sequence: TGCGCCAGCAGCCAGGAAGCGGGGCGAGGGCTAGCCAGTAACTATGGCTACACCTTC. This encodes CASSQEAGRGLASNYGYTF. The chain is built from TRBV4-1 and TRBJ1-2; D may be TRBD1 (5 bases). Trimming took off 3 bases at V and 1 base at J, with 24 bases between the two ends. The CDR3 spans 19 residues. Germline lookup yields CDR1 MGHRA and CDR2 YSYEKL.

In this sample, this clone turned up a few times. The rearrangement links TRBV18 to TRBJ2-7; 7 nucleotides match TRBD1. J gave up 7 bases and V 3 bases, and 3 bases lay outside the gene matches. CDR3 length equals 12 residues. Germline assignment: CDR1 KGHSH and CDR2 LQKENI. CDR3: CASSPGTVEQYF. The CDR3 region has the DNA TGTGCCAGCTCACCCGGGACAGTAGAGCAGTACTTC.